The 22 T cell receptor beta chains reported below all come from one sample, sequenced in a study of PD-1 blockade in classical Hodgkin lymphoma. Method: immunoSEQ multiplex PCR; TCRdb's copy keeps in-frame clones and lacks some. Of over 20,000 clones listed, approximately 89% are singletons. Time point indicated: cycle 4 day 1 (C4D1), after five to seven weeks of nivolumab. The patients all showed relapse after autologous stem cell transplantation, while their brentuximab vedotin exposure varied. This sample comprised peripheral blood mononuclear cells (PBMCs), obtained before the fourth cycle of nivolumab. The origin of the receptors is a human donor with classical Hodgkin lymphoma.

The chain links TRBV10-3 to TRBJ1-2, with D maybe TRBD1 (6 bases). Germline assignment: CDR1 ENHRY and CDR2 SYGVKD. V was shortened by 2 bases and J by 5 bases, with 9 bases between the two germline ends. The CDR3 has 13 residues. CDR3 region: CAISEKGGYGYTF. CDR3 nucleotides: TGTGCCATCAGTGAGAAGGGGGGATATGGCTACACCTTC.

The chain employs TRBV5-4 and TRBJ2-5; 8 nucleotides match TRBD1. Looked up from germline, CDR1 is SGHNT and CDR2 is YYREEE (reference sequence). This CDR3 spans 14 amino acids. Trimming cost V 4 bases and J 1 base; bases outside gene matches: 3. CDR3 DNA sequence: TGTGCCAGCAGCGAAACAGGGGGCCAAGAGACCCAGTACTTC. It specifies CASSETGGQETQYF.

Written as DNA, the CDR3 is TGCGCCAGCAGTGGACAGGGCAGGGGCACAGATACGCAGTATTTT. Encoded protein: CASSGQGRGTDTQYF. The chain employs TRBV5-1 and TRBJ2-3; 8 nucleotides match TRBD1. V gave up 5 bases and J gave up 1 base; unmatched junction bases: 6. The CDR3 has 15 residues. The germline gives CDR1 SGHRS, CDR2 YFSETQ. The whole variable domain, remainder taken from reference TRBV5-1 and TRBJ2-3, is KAGVTQTPRYLIKTRGQQVTLSCSPISGHRSVSWYQQTPGQGLQFLFEYFSETQRNKGNFPGRFSGRQFSNSRSEMNVSTLELGDSALYLCASSGQGRGTDTQYFGPGTRLTVL.

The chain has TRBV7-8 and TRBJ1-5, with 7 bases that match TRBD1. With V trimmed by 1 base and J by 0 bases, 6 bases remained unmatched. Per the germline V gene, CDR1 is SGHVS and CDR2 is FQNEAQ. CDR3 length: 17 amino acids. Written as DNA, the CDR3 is TGTGCCAGCAGCTTAGGGTACAGGGGCCCTAGCAATCAGCCCCAGCATTTT. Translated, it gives CASSLGYRGPSNQPQHF.

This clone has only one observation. DNA of the CDR3: TGTGCCAGCAGGAAGGACACAGATACGCAGTATTTT. This codes for CASRKDTDTQYF. J is TRBJ2-3 and V is TRBV6-1; D uncertain. The CDR3 consists of 12 residues. The V end was cut by 6 bases, the J end by 2 bases, with 6 bases between. Germline loops: CDR1 MNHNS, CDR2 SASEGT.

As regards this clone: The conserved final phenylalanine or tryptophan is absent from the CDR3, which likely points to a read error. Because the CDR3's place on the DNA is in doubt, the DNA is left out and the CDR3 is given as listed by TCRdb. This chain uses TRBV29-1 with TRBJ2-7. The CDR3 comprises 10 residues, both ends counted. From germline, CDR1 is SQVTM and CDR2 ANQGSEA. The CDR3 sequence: CSVHPRGDGR.

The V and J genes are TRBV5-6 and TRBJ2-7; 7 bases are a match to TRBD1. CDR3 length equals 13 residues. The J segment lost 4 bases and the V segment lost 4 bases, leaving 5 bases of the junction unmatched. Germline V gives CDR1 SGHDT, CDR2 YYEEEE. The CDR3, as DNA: TGTGCCAGCAGCCCCGGGACAGAATACGAGCAGTACTTC. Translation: CASSPGTEYEQYF.

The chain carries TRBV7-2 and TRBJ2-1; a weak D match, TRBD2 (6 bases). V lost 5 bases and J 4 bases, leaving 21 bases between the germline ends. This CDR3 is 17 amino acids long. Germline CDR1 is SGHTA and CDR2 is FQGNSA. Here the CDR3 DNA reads TGTGCCAGCAGCCCGGGAGCCACGGGACTCCCTTACAATGAGCAGTTCTTC. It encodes CASSPGATGLPYNEQFF.

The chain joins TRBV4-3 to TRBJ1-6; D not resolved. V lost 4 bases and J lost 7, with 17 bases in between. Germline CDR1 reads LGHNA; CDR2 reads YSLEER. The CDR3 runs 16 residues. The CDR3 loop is CASSRYGGRENSPLHF. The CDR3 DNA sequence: TGCGCCAGCAGCCGCTACGGAGGTCGGGAAAATTCACCCCTCCACTTT.

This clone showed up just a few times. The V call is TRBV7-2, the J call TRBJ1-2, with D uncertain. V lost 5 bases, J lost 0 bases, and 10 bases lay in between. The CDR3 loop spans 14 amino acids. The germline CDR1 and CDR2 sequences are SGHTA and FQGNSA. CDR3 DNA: TGTGCCAGCAGCGAAGACATGACTAACTATGGCTACACCTTC. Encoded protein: CASSEDMTNYGYTF.

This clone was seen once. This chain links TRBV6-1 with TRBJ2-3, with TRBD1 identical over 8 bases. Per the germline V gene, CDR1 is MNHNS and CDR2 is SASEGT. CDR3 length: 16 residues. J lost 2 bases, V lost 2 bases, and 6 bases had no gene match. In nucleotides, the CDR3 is TGTGCCAGCAGTGAACCCACAGGGGGGTTCACAGATACGCAGTATTTT. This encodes CASSEPTGGFTDTQYF.

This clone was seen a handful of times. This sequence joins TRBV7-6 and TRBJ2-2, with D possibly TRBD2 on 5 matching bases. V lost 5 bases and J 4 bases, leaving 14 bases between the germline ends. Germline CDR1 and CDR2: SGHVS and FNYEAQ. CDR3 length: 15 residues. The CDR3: CASSPGGSSTGELFF. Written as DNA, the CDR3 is TGTGCCAGCAGCCCTGGAGGATCCAGCACCGGGGAGCTGTTTTTT.

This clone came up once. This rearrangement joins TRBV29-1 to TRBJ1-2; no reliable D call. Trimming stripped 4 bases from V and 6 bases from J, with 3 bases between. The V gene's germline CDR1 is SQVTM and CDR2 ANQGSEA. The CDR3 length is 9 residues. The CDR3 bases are TGCAGCGTTGTAGATGGCTACACCTTC. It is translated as CSVVDGYTF.

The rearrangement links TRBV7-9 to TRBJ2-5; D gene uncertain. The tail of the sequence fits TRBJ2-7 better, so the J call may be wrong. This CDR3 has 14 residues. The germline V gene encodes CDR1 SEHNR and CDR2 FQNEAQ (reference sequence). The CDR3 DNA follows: TGTGCCAGCAGCTTAGGAGGTGCGGCCTACGAGCAGTACTTC. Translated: CASSLGGAAYEQYF.

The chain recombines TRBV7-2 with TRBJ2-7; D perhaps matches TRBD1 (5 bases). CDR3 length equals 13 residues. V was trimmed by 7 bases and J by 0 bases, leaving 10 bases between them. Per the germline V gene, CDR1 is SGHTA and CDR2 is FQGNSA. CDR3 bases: TGTGCCAGCACCCCGACAGTCTCCTACGAGCAGTACTTC. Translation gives CASTPTVSYEQYF.

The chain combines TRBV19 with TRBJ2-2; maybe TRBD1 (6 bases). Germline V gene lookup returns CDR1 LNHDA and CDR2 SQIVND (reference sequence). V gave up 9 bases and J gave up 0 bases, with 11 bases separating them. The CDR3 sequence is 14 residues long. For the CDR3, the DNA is TGTGCCAGCCTGGGACAACCGAACACCGGGGAGCTGTTTTTT. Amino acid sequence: CASLGQPNTGELFF. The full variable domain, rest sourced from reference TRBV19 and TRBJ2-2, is DGGITQSPKYLFRKEGQNVTLSCEQNLNHDAMYWYRQDPGQGLRLIYYSQIVNDFQKGDIAEGYSVSREKKESFPLTVTSAQKNPTAFYLCASLGQPNTGELFFGEGSRLTVL.

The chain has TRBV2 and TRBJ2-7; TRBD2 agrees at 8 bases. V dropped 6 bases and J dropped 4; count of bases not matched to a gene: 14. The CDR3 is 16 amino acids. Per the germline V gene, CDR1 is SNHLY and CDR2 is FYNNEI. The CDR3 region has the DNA TGTGCCAGCAGCCAACCTCTAGCGGGCGCCTCATACGAGCAGTACTTC. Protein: CASSQPLAGASYEQYF.

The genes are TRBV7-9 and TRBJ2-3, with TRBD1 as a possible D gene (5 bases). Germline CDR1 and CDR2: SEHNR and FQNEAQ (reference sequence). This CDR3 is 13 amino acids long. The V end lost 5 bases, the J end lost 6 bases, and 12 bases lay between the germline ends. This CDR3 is CASSLMTADTQYF. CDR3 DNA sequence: TGTGCCAGCAGCCTAATGACAGCGGATACGCAGTATTTT.

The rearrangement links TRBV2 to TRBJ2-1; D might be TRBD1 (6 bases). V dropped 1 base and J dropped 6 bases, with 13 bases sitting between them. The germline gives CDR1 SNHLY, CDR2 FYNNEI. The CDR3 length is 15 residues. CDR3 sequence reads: CASSEGPGAPNEQFF. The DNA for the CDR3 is TGTGCCAGCAGTGAAGGGCCAGGGGCCCCCAATGAGCAGTTCTTC.

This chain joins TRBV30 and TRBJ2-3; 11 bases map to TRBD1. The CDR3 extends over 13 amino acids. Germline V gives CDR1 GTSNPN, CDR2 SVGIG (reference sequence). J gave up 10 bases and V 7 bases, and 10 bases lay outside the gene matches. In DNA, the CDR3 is TGTGCCTTAGAGGACAGGGGGCATCGTTCGCAGTATTTT. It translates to CALEDRGHRSQYF. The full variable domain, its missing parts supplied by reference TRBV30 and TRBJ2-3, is SQTIHQWPATLVQPVGSPLSLECTVEGTSNPNLYWYRQAAGRGLQLLFYSVGIGQISSEVPQNLSASRPQDRQFILSSKKLLLSDSGFYLCALEDRGHRSQYFGPGTRLTVL.

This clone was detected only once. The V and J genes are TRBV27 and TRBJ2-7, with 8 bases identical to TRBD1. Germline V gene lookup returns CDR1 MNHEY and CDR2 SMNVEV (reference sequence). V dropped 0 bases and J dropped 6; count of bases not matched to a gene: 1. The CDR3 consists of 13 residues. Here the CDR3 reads CASSLSTGAEQYF. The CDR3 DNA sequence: TGTGCCAGCAGTTTATCGACAGGGGCCGAGCAGTACTTC.

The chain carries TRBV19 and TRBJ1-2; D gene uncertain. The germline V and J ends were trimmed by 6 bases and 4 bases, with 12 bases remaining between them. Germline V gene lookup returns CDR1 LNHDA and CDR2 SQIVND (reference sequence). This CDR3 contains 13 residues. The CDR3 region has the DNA TGTGCCAGTAGCCCGAGAGCCATCTATGGCTACACCTTC. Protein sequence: CASSPRAIYGYTF. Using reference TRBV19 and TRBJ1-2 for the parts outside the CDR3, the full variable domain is DGGITQSPKYLFRKEGQNVTLSCEQNLNHDAMYWYRQDPGQGLRLIYYSQIVNDFQKGDIAEGYSVSREKKESFPLTVTSAQKNPTAFYLCASSPRAIYGYTFGSGTRLTVV.